Listed here are 18 T cell receptor beta chains from one sample, sequenced in a study of cytomegalovirus exposure and HLA in healthy donors. PCR employed 60 Vbeta and 13 Jbeta primers. Measured with immunoSEQ multiplex PCR; TCRdb has only the in-frame clones, and not every one. The sample gives about 210,000 clones, around 87% of which show up once; around 0.99% is in the top ten. The sequenced sample was PBMCs. The receptors derive from a boy between 2 and 15 years old in good health and CMV-seronegative.

The V gene is TRBV7-3, the J gene TRBJ2-2, with D perhaps matching TRBD1 (6 bases). In germline, CDR1 is SGHTA, CDR2 FQGTGA. The CDR3 contains 15 residues. The ends were cut back, 5 bases at V and 6 bases at J, with 16 bases in the middle. The CDR3 reads CASSTSTGLAGELFF. CDR3 bases: TGTGCCAGCAGCACCTCTACAGGGTTAGCCGGGGAGCTGTTTTTT.

This chain connects TRBV27 to TRBJ2-5, with 8 bases matching TRBD2. This CDR3 has 13 residues. Trimming cost V 5 bases and J 5 bases; bases outside gene matches: 4. Germline V gene lookup returns CDR1 MNHEY and CDR2 SMNVEV (reference sequence). The CDR3 sequence: CASSQPGGETQYF. Here the CDR3 DNA reads TGTGCCAGCAGTCAACCGGGGGGGGAGACCCAGTACTTC.

This clone is a singleton in its sample. The chain joins TRBV18 to TRBJ2-7, with D possibly matching TRBD1 (5 bases). Germline CDR1 KGHSH, CDR2 LQKENI. V dropped 5 bases and J dropped 4 bases, with 12 bases sitting between them. The CDR3 is made up of 13 amino acids. The CDR3 loop is CASSWGVGYEQYF. The CDR3 DNA sequence: TGTGCCAGCTCATGGGGCGTAGGATACGAGCAGTACTTC.

The chain combines TRBV28 with TRBJ2-5; tentative D call: TRBD2 (7 bases). Germline assignment: CDR1 MDHEN and CDR2 SYDVKM. The CDR3 is 15 amino acids. Between the trimmed V and J ends, which lost 10 bases and 10 bases, there was a span of 28 bases. CDR3 region: CAIRRQGILGGDQYF. The CDR3 coding sequence is TGTGCCATCCGGCGGCAGGGGATCCTGGGGGGGGACCAGTACTTC. The variable domain in full, with the rest retrieved from reference TRBV28 and TRBJ2-5, is DVKVTQSSRYLVKRTGEKVFLECVQDMDHENMFWYRQDPGLGLRLIYFSYDVKMKEKGDIPEGYSVSREKKERFSLILESASTNQTSMYLCAIRRQGILGGDQYFGPGTRLLVL.

The V call is TRBV29-1, the J call TRBJ1-2, with TRBD1 matching over 9 bases. CDR1 is SQVTM, CDR2 ANQGSEA, per germline. The CDR3 is made up of 14 amino acids. Germline trimming cut 4 bases from V and 3 bases from J; bases unmatched to any gene: 6. The CDR3: CSVGGTGMDYGYTF. The CDR3 nucleotides are TGCAGCGTTGGAGGGACAGGGATGGACTATGGCTACACCTTC.

A single count supports this clone. V gene TRBV6-1 combines with J gene TRBJ2-7; 11 bases are shared with TRBD1. Per germline, CDR1 MNHNS and CDR2 SASEGT. The V gene end was trimmed by 7 bases and the J gene end by 3 bases; junction bases not matched to a gene: 5. This CDR3 is 14 amino acids long. The CDR3 coding sequence is TGTGCCAGCAACCCCGGGACAGGGGGCTACGAGCAGTACTTC. It is translated as CASNPGTGGYEQYF.

The V and J genes are TRBV29-1 and TRBJ2-7; D is ambiguous. CDR1 is SQVTM, CDR2 ANQGSEA, per germline. The CDR3 totals 15 residues. V dropped 1 base and J dropped 3 bases, with 16 bases sitting between them. In DNA, the CDR3 is TGCAGCGTTGAAGTGAGAGGCAGAGTGGTCTACGAGCAGTACTTC. It is translated as CSVEVRGRVVYEQYF.

The chain is built from TRBV19 and TRBJ1-1, with TRBD1 as a possible D gene (5 bases). The CDR3 totals 14 residues. V lost 1 base, J lost 4 bases, and 10 bases lay in between. Per the germline V gene, CDR1 is LNHDA and CDR2 is SQIVND (reference sequence). The DNA of the CDR3 is TGTGCCAGTAGTATAGGTATCGGGGGCACTGAAGCTTTCTTT. Translating gives CASSIGIGGTEAFF. The whole variable domain, filled in from reference TRBV19 and TRBJ1-1, reads DGGITQSPKYLFRKEGQNVTLSCEQNLNHDAMYWYRQDPGQGLRLIYYSQIVNDFQKGDIAEGYSVSREKKESFPLTVTSAQKNPTAFYLCASSIGIGGTEAFFGQGTRLTVV.

This chain joins TRBV4-1 and TRBJ2-7; the match to TRBD2 covers 8 bases. Germline-derived CDR1 and CDR2 are MGHRA and YSYEKL. CDR3 length: 14 residues. The ends lost 5 bases at V and 6 bases at J; junction bases unmatched: 9. DNA for the CDR3: TGCGCCAGCAGCGTTACGGGGGGGATGGGCGAGCAGTACTTC. Translated, it gives CASSVTGGMGEQYF.

V is TRBV15 and J is TRBJ2-5; 9 bases agree with TRBD1. CDR1 and CDR2 from the germline V gene are LNHNV and YYDKDF (reference sequence). This CDR3 has 14 residues. V gave up 6 bases and J gave up 5 bases; unmatched junction bases: 7. Here the CDR3 reads CATRTTGGLETQYF. CDR3 in DNA: TGTGCCACCAGAACTACAGGGGGCTTGGAGACCCAGTACTTC.

The CDR3 protein is CASSRTGGNTEAFF. The CDR3 nucleotides read TGTGCCAGCAGCCGGACAGGGGGGAACACTGAAGCTTTCTTT. The J gene is TRBJ1-1, the V gene TRBV7-9; TRBD1 matches at 10 bases. CDR3 length: 14 residues. Germline CDR1 reads SEHNR; CDR2 reads FQNEAQ (reference sequence). Germline trimming cut 5 bases from V and 1 base from J; bases unmatched to any gene: 1.

This clone turned up a few times. The V and J genes are TRBV6-5 and TRBJ1-1; TRBD1 aligns across 7 bases. Trimming took 6 bases from V and 5 from J; bases not matched to a gene: 9. There are 14 residues in the CDR3. In germline, CDR1 is MNHEY, CDR2 SVGAGI. The DNA of the CDR3 is TGTGCCAGCAGACCCCAGGGGGTTGGAACTGAAGCTTTCTTT. As protein: CASRPQGVGTEAFF.

The chain recombines TRBV7-2 with TRBJ2-1; 8 bases align to TRBD1. CDR3 length: 15 amino acids. V shed 5 bases, J shed 5 bases, and the junction held 8 bases outside the gene matches. The germline gives CDR1 SGHTA, CDR2 FQGNSA. CDR3 sequence (DNA): TGTGCCAGCAGCGTATCCGGGACAGGACACAATGAGCAGTTCTTC. Its translation: CASSVSGTGHNEQFF.

The chain's CDR3 is CASSESGTSWGDTQYF. The CDR3 DNA reads as TGTGCCAGCAGTGAATCCGGGACTAGCTGGGGCGATACGCAGTATTTT. The chain carries TRBV2 and TRBJ2-3; 9 nucleotides agree with TRBD2. Per germline, CDR1 SNHLY and CDR2 FYNNEI. CDR3 length equals 16 residues. The J segment lost 6 bases and the V segment lost 2 bases, leaving 9 bases of the junction unmatched.

V usage is TRBV27 and J usage is TRBJ2-1; 7 bases line up with TRBD2. The germline CDR1 and CDR2 sequences are MNHEY and SMNVEV (reference sequence). This CDR3 has 17 residues. The V segment lost 4 bases and the J segment 8 bases; nucleotides outside the gene matches: 17. Here the CDR3 reads CASSWGRGSATSHEQFF. In DNA form, the CDR3 reads TGTGCCAGCAGTTGGGGGAGGGGTAGCGCCACGTCCCATGAGCAGTTCTTC.

This chain joins TRBV9 and TRBJ1-1, with D uncertain. The CDR3 runs to 13 residues. Between the trimmed V and J ends, which lost 0 bases and 3 bases, there was a span of 6 bases. Germline CDR1 SGDLS, CDR2 YYNGEE. The CDR3 loop is CASSVGGYTEAFF. The CDR3 DNA is TGTGCCAGCAGCGTAGGCGGGTACACTGAAGCTTTCTTT. Variable domain in full (rest from reference TRBV9 and TRBJ1-1): DSGVTQTPKHLITATGQRVTLRCSPRSGDLSVYWYQQSLDQGLQFLIQYYNGEERAKGNILERFSAQQFPDLHSELNLSSLELGDSALYFCASSVGGYTEAFFGQGTRLTVV.

The chain uses TRBV6-5 and TRBJ1-1, with D tentatively TRBD1 (5 bases). The CDR3 is made up of 13 amino acids. Trimming cost V 5 bases and J 4 bases, with 11 bases left between them. Germline V gene data show CDR1 as MNHEY and CDR2 as SVGAGI. The CDR3 reads CASSRGATTEAFF. CDR3 in DNA: TGTGCCAGCAGTCGTGGGGCGACCACTGAAGCTTTCTTT.

This chain connects TRBV5-4 to TRBJ2-1; maybe TRBD1 (6 bases). Trimming took off 0 bases at V and 0 bases at J, with 16 bases between the two ends. There are 18 residues in the CDR3. Germline CDR1 is SGHNT and CDR2 is YYREEE (reference sequence). This CDR3 is CASSLGGPSSTSYNEQFF. In nucleotides, the CDR3 is TGTGCCAGCAGCTTGGGGGGGCCTAGCAGTACCTCCTACAATGAGCAGTTCTTC.